These 32 T cell receptor beta chains were sequenced from one sample in a study of blood T cell repertoires in COVID-19. Repertoires were generated with immunoSEQ multiplex PCR, while TCRdb's copy carries only in-frame clones and drops some. Of tens of thousands of clones in the sample, around 81% were seen once. Sequenced: peripheral blood. The receptors here all came from an elderly woman with acute or convalescent COVID-19.

The V gene is TRBV19, the J gene TRBJ2-3; possibly TRBD2 for D (5 bases). V was trimmed by 8 bases and J by 0 bases, leaving 27 bases between them. Per germline, CDR1 LNHDA and CDR2 SQIVND (reference sequence). The CDR3 runs 19 residues. For the CDR3, the DNA is TGTGCCAGTCTAGTATGGTTGACGGGGAGCCGGTCAAGCACAGATACGCAGTATTTT. As protein: CASLVWLTGSRSSTDTQYF. Drawing the rest from reference TRBV19 and TRBJ2-3, the complete variable domain is DGGITQSPKYLFRKEGQNVTLSCEQNLNHDAMYWYRQDPGQGLRLIYYSQIVNDFQKGDIAEGYSVSREKKESFPLTVTSAQKNPTAFYLCASLVWLTGSRSSTDTQYFGPGTRLTVL.

The genes are TRBV7-2 and TRBJ1-2, with D possibly being TRBD1 (5 bases). Trimming stripped 5 bases from V and 5 bases from J, with 12 bases between. Germline loops: CDR1 SGHTA, CDR2 FQGNSA. The CDR3 has 13 amino acids. This CDR3 is CASSPRGRYGYTF. CDR3 DNA sequence: TGTGCCAGCAGCCCACGGGGGAGATATGGCTACACCTTC. The full variable domain, its missing parts supplied by reference TRBV7-2 and TRBJ1-2, is GAGVSQSPSNKVTEKGKDVELRCDPISGHTALYWYRQSLGQGLEFLIYFQGNSAPDKSGLPSDRFSAERTGGSVSTLTIQRTQQEDSAVYLCASSPRGRYGYTFGSGTRLTVV.

The chain uses TRBV6-5 and TRBJ2-3, with D perhaps matching TRBD2 (5 bases). The germline V gene has CDR1 MNHEY and CDR2 SVGAGI. Deletions cut 7 bases from V and 0 bases from J, with 11 bases between. The CDR3 extends over 14 amino acids. The CDR3 DNA is TGTGCCAGCAAAACGGGGTTTAGCACAGATACGCAGTATTTT. Translated: CASKTGFSTDTQYF.

The chain has TRBV7-3 and TRBJ1-4; weak D call: TRBD1 (5 bases). Trimming took off 8 bases at V and 3 bases at J, with 10 bases between the two ends. In germline, CDR1 is SGHTA, CDR2 FQGTGA. The CDR3 loop spans 13 amino acids. This chain's CDR3 is CASAQGANEKLFF. CDR3 DNA sequence: TGTGCCAGCGCCCAGGGCGCTAATGAAAAACTGTTTTTT.

The J gene is TRBJ1-1, the V gene TRBV19; 8 bases are shared with TRBD1. Trimming removed 6 bases from V and 6 bases from J; junction bases left unmatched: 0. The CDR3 totals 11 residues. Germline V gene data show CDR1 as LNHDA and CDR2 as SQIVND (reference sequence). The CDR3 here is CASRTGAEAFF. CDR3 coding DNA: TGTGCCAGTAGGACAGGGGCTGAAGCTTTCTTT.

The CDR3 bases are TGTGCCAGCAGCCGGGGACAGTCGAACACCGGGGAGCTGTTTTTT. Amino acid sequence: CASSRGQSNTGELFF. The chain recombines TRBV11-3 with TRBJ2-2; 7 bases agree with TRBD1. Germline CDR1 SGHNT, CDR2 YENEEA. The CDR3 has 15 residues. After removal of 5 bases from V and 0 bases from J, the junction contained 3 bases not matched to a gene.

This clone came up once. The V gene is TRBV30, the J gene TRBJ2-7; tentatively, D is TRBD2 (5 bases). Germline lookup yields CDR1 GTSNPN and CDR2 SVGIG (reference sequence). V lost 2 bases and J 7 bases, leaving 18 bases between the germline ends. The length of the CDR3 is 14 residues. CDR3 sequence reads: CAWSSTSFLGEQYF. Here the CDR3 DNA reads TGTGCCTGGAGTTCCACTAGTTTCCTAGGAGAGCAGTACTTC.

This clone has a handful of counts. This chain connects TRBV21-1 to TRBJ1-1; TRBD1 is the table's D call and was not checked against the DNA. TRBV21-1 is classified as a pseudogene. This CDR3 spans 14 amino acids. The CDR3 reads CASNVQGENTEAFF. The CDR3 DNA reads as TGTGCCAGCAATGTACAGGGAGAGAACACTGAAGCTTTCTTT.

The chain joins TRBV19 to TRBJ1-2; 7 bases agree with TRBD1. The CDR3 length is 17 residues. Germline trimming cut 5 bases from V and 7 bases from J; bases unmatched to any gene: 19. Germline V gene lookup returns CDR1 LNHDA and CDR2 SQIVND (reference sequence). The CDR3 spells CASSFTPSTGTVSGYTF. CDR3 coding DNA: TGTGCCAGTAGTTTCACCCCATCGACAGGGACTGTTTCTGGCTACACCTTC.

The chain has TRBV10-1 and TRBJ1-3; D ambiguous. The germline V and J ends were trimmed by 0 bases and 4 bases, with 13 bases remaining between them. CDR3 length: 16 residues. The germline gives CDR1 WNHNN, CDR2 SYGVQD (reference sequence). The CDR3 spells CASSESGREQGNTIYF. As DNA, the CDR3 is TGCGCCAGCAGTGAGTCAGGCCGGGAGCAGGGAAACACCATATATTTT.

The V call is TRBV7-3, the J call TRBJ2-5; maybe TRBD2 (6 bases). Germline CDR1 and CDR2: SGHTA and FQGTGA. This CDR3 contains 13 residues. V lost 5 bases to trimming and J lost 1 base, with 8 bases between them. The CDR3 loop is CASSRGVQETQYF. Written as DNA, the CDR3 is TGTGCCAGCAGCCGCGGGGTCCAAGAGACCCAGTACTTC.

This clone was seen just once. An end of the junction differs from the germline gene, which may be a read error. The chain carries TRBV3-1 (or the pseudogene TRBV3-2) and TRBJ2-1; maybe TRBD2 (6 bases). CDR3 size: 16 residues. Germline V lookup: CDR1 LGHDT, CDR2 YNNKEL (reference sequence). CDR3 in amino acids: CASSEDWGVSGHEQFF. As DNA, the CDR3 is TGTGCCAGCAGCGAAGATTGGGGGGTAAGCGGACATGAGCAGTTCTTC.

This clone was observed a few times. V usage is TRBV5-4 and J usage is TRBJ2-1; 11 positions match TRBD2. V shed 4 bases, J shed 6 bases, and the junction held 3 bases outside the gene matches. Germline CDR1 SGHNT, CDR2 YYREEE (reference sequence). This CDR3 is 14 amino acids long. The CDR3 is CASSTTSGVNEQFF. In DNA form, the CDR3 reads TGTGCCAGCAGCACGACTAGCGGGGTCAATGAGCAGTTCTTC.

The gene calls are TRBV2 and TRBJ2-5; 8 positions match TRBD2. Germline CDR1 reads SNHLY; CDR2 reads FYNNEI. The CDR3 runs to 15 residues. The trim removed 5 bases at V and 1 base at J, leaving 6 bases unmatched. CDR3 sequence: CASSNLLAVQETQYF. In nucleotides, the CDR3 is TGTGCCAGCAGTAACCTACTAGCGGTCCAAGAGACCCAGTACTTC.

J is TRBJ2-6 and V is TRBV19, with 7 bases fitting TRBD1. J gave up 3 bases and V 3 bases, and 8 bases lay outside the gene matches. Germline loops: CDR1 LNHDA, CDR2 SQIVND (reference sequence). The CDR3 loop spans 17 amino acids. The CDR3 DNA reads as TGTGCCAGTAGTATTCAGGACAGGAGTAGTGGGGCCAACGTCCTGACTTTC. The encoded protein is CASSIQDRSSGANVLTF.

The chain employs TRBV18 and TRBJ1-4; D perhaps matches TRBD1 (6 bases). Trimming cost V 1 base and J 5 bases, with 14 bases left between them. This CDR3 spans 16 amino acids. Per the germline V gene, CDR1 is KGHSH and CDR2 is LQKENI. The CDR3, as DNA: TGTGCCAGCTCACCACTTCAGGGGCGACAGAATGAAAAACTGTTTTTT. Protein product: CASSPLQGRQNEKLFF.

The rearrangement joins TRBV6-1 to TRBJ1-2; D remains unclear. Germline values: CDR1 MNHNS, CDR2 SASEGT. V was trimmed by 1 base and J by 0 bases, leaving 15 bases between them. The CDR3 loop spans 17 amino acids. CDR3 sequence: CASSEGWGVLANYGYTF. Here the CDR3 DNA reads TGTGCCAGCAGTGAAGGGTGGGGAGTTCTCGCTAACTATGGCTACACCTTC.

This rearrangement joins TRBV5-1 to TRBJ1-5; the D gene is possibly TRBD1 (6 bases). The germline gives CDR1 SGHRS, CDR2 YFSETQ. The CDR3 covers 13 residues. Trimming shortened V by 3 bases and J by 7 bases, and 11 bases separated the two germline ends. The chain's CDR3 is CASSYNREQPQHF. CDR3 DNA: TGCGCCAGCAGCTACAACAGGGAACAGCCCCAGCATTTT.

V gene TRBV5-6 combines with J gene TRBJ2-1; 8 bases map to TRBD2. This CDR3 is built from 13 residues. Losses at the gene ends were 6 bases for V and 7 bases for J; bases not matched to a gene: 6. The germline V gene encodes CDR1 SGHDT and CDR2 YYEEEE. This CDR3 reads CASTSGGQNEQFF. The CDR3 region has the DNA TGTGCCAGCACCTCGGGGGGGCAAAATGAGCAGTTCTTC.

The chain carries TRBV11-2 and TRBJ2-2; TRBD1 matches 11 bases. Germline V gene data show CDR1 as SGHAT and CDR2 as FQNNGV. The V segment lost 6 bases and the J segment 6 bases; nucleotides outside the gene matches: 9. This CDR3 spans 16 amino acids. CDR3 nucleotide sequence: TGTGCCAGCAGGGTCCTTAGGACAGGGGGCCCCGGGGAGCTGTTTTTT. As protein: CASRVLRTGGPGELFF.

The CDR3 protein is CASSKPGLNTEAFF. CDR3 bases: TGTGCCAGTAGTAAGCCAGGGCTGAACACTGAAGCTTTCTTT. The rearrangement uses TRBV19 and TRBJ1-1, with a weak D call TRBD1 (5 bases). This CDR3 contains 14 residues. V gave up 4 bases and J gave up 0 bases, with 9 bases separating them. The germline V gene encodes CDR1 LNHDA and CDR2 SQIVND (reference sequence).

This clone was observed a few times. Its ends do not fully match the called genes, so a read error is possible. This chain links TRBV7-9 with TRBJ2-1; 7 bases map to TRBD2. Germline V CDR1 and CDR2: SEHNR, FQNEAQ (reference sequence). This CDR3 has 14 amino acids. The DNA for the CDR3 is TGTGCCAGCAGCTTAGATCTGGCGGGGGTTCTCCCCGTCTTC. It translates to CASSLDLAGVLPVF. Together with reference TRBV7-9 and TRBJ2-1, the CDR3 gives the full variable domain: DTGVSQNPRHKITKRGQNVTFRCDPISEHNRLYWYRQTLGQGPEFLTYFQNEAQLEKSRLLSDRFSAERPKGSFSTLEIQRTEQGDSAMYLCASSLDLAGVLPVFGPGTRLTVL.

This clone was found a few times. The chain is built from TRBV7-9 and TRBJ2-1, with D unclear. Germline V gives CDR1 SEHNR, CDR2 FQNEAQ (reference sequence). CDR3 size: 13 residues. V was trimmed by 5 bases and J by 10 bases, leaving 15 bases between them. CDR3 loop: CASSPYTPPEQFF. The CDR3 DNA follows: TGTGCCAGCAGCCCCTATACTCCACCCGAGCAGTTCTTC.

This chain connects TRBV5-1 to TRBJ2-5, with 10 positions matching TRBD2. With V trimmed by 1 base and J by 3 bases, 6 bases remained unmatched. The CDR3 extends over 16 amino acids. Germline-derived CDR1 and CDR2 are SGHRS and YFSETQ. This CDR3 reads CASSLIAGGYKETQYF. CDR3 sequence (DNA): TGCGCCAGCAGCTTGATAGCGGGGGGCTACAAAGAGACCCAGTACTTC.

This clone was picked up one time. The chain joins TRBV5-1 to TRBJ2-3, with D maybe TRBD2 (5 bases). The CDR3 length is 14 residues. CDR1 and CDR2 (germline): SGHRS, YFSETQ. The V gene lost 5 bases and the J gene lost 2 bases, with 12 bases spanning the gap. In DNA, the CDR3 is TGCGCCAGCAGGGTAAGCGGAATCACAGATACGCAGTATTTT. Protein product: CASRVSGITDTQYF.

The chain is built from TRBV4-2 and TRBJ1-3; D may be TRBD1 (5 bases). The germline CDR1 and CDR2 sequences are LGHNA and YNFKEQ. The CDR3 spans 17 residues. The V and J ends lost 4 bases and 6 bases respectively, with 22 bases between them. CDR3 in DNA: TGTGCCAGCAGCCCACTGCCTTCGGCGGGGGGGGAAAACACCATATATTTT. Protein: CASSPLPSAGGENTIYF.

The chain joins TRBV4-1 to TRBJ1-2; maybe TRBD1 (5 bases). V shed 4 bases and J shed 2 bases, with 17 bases lying between them. CDR3 length: 16 amino acids. CDR1 and CDR2 (germline): MGHRA, YSYEKL. The CDR3 loop is CASSLHWGTENYGYTF. DNA of the CDR3: TGCGCCAGCAGCCTCCATTGGGGGACTGAAAACTATGGCTACACCTTC.

The genes are TRBV29-1 and TRBJ1-1, with D possibly TRBD1 on 5 matching bases. V shed 3 bases and J shed 5 bases, with 13 bases lying between them. Germline assignment: CDR1 SQVTM and CDR2 ANQGSEA. CDR3 length: 13 amino acids. The DNA of the CDR3 is TGCAGCGTTGAGAGCGGGGGGTGGACTGAAGCTTTCTTT. This gives the protein CSVESGGWTEAFF.

The rearrangement joins TRBV11-3 to TRBJ1-2; D possibly corresponds to TRBD1 (5 bases). CDR3 length equals 14 residues. Trimming stripped 4 bases from V and 2 bases from J, with 11 bases between. Germline V gene lookup returns CDR1 SGHNT and CDR2 YENEEA. The CDR3 region is CASSSGGVNYGYTF. The CDR3 region has the DNA TGTGCCAGCAGCTCCGGGGGGGTGAACTATGGCTACACCTTC. Drawing the rest from reference TRBV11-3 and TRBJ1-2, the complete variable domain is EAGVVQSPRYKIIEKKQPVAFWCNPISGHNTLYWYLQNLGQGPELLIRYENEEAVDDSQLPKDRFSAERLKGVDSTLKIQPAELGDSAVYLCASSSGGVNYGYTFGSGTRLTVV.

This clone has only one observation. This chain uses TRBV10-3 with TRBJ1-3; 9 bases are a match to TRBD1. Germline V gives CDR1 ENHRY, CDR2 SYGVKD. CDR3 length equals 20 residues. Losses at the gene ends were 2 bases for V and 0 bases for J; bases not matched to a gene: 14. The DNA of the CDR3 is TGTGCCATCAGTGAGAATCCAGGACAGGGGATAGGGATCTCTGGAAACACCATATATTTT. It codes for CAISENPGQGIGISGNTIYF.

This chain joins TRBV5-4 and TRBJ2-2; tentatively, D is TRBD2 (6 bases). Germline CDR1 SGHNT, CDR2 YYREEE (reference sequence). Trimming took 4 bases from V and 5 from J, leaving 9 bases between them. This CDR3 contains 13 residues. The CDR3 sequence is CASSMRGTGELFF. DNA of the CDR3: TGTGCCAGCAGCATGCGGGGAACCGGGGAGCTGTTTTTT.

The V gene is TRBV7-2, the J gene TRBJ2-3; D might be TRBD2 (5 bases). Trimming removed 4 bases at V and 2 bases at J, with 13 bases between. This CDR3 contains 15 residues. Germline V lookup: CDR1 SGHTA, CDR2 FQGNSA. The CDR3 region has the DNA TGTGCCAGCAGCTCTCGGGGTTTGAACACAGATACGCAGTATTTT. Translating it yields CASSSRGLNTDTQYF.